The T cell receptor (beta chain) under discussion was sequenced for a study of cytomegalovirus exposure and HLA in healthy donors. PCR primers comprised 60 Vbeta and 13 Jbeta primers. Repertoires were generated with immunoSEQ multiplex PCR, while TCRdb's copy carries only in-frame clones and drops some. The sample includes 98,000 or so clones, 60% to 80% of them seen just once. J lost 7 bases, V lost 2 bases, and 7 bases had no gene match. This CDR3 has 15 amino acids. Germline CDR1 is MNHEY and CDR2 is SVGAGI. This receptor was taken from a man aged 60-69 years in good health and CMV-seropositive. The chain carries TRBV6-5 and TRBJ2-1; TRBD2 agrees at 8 bases. Sequencing input: PBMCs. CDR3: CASSYVGGESNEQFF. CDR3 nucleotides: TGTGCCAGCAGTTACGTCGGGGGGGAGAGTAATGAGCAGTTCTTC.